Detailed here is one T cell receptor (beta chain). Its antigen is not yet known. There are no base qualities to consult, and no much larger clone falls within one base. V is reduced by 3 bases and J by 8 bases, leaving a spacing of 19 bases between them. The CDR3 measures 15 amino acids from cysteine to phenylalanine. Left in the record is the CDR3 DNA by itself, 45 bases read in frame from the first base. Looking up the germline V gene (reference sequence) yields CDR1 LNHDA and CDR2 SQIVND. These data are taken from a study of blood T cell repertoires in COVID-19 (TCRdb year 2020). Describing the broader study: Samples from collaborators originated in the United States, Italy and Spain and spanned both the acute and convalescent phases of COVID-19. The material from the prospective study consisted of cDNA or gDNA derived from T cells, B-cell-depleted T cells, or PBMCs. Subjects who had been exposed to COVID-19, were actively infected with it, or had recovered from it provided the deeply sampled blood TCRbeta repertoires that made up the dataset. A freely available public database, intended as a resource for researchers studying the immune response to SARS-CoV-2, is where the repertoires were released. The samples were drawn from two sources: the first 160 participants of the ongoing ImmuneRACE study, and fewer than 1,500 subjects contributed by 6 global collaborators. A de-identified subject ID, COVID-19 status, age in years and sex were almost always included in the sample metadata. Where available, HLA class I and class II types were obtained from metadata supplied by the sample provider rather than from assay-based typing. What the research found in general, with its limitations: The amount of clinical and demographic metadata varied by source and participant and was provided uncurated.

TCRbeta CDR3 regions were amplified from genomic DNA using the immunoSEQ Assay, a bias-controlled multiplex PCR. Under the source paper's analysis protocol: The number of nucleated cells in each sample was estimated from the amplification of reference gene primers within the assay. Sequence reads were collapsed and filtered to measure the absolute abundance of every unique TCRbeta CDR3 rearrangement. For each sample, productive Simpson clonality was calculated as the square root of Simpson's diversity index across productive rearrangements. TCRdb carries this immuneACCESS record with in-frame sequences only. Its versions omit some clonotypes, under half of them owing to an unresolved V gene in the studies checked, with the rest unexplained. Clone size and V and J calls were adopted from that table, with D and trimming inferred from the DNA. The sample table lists 150,000 to 200,000 clones, 84% of them with a count of one. The ten biggest clones cover around 12% of the sample.

Participants in the prospective study were enrolled through a virtual design, were aged roughly 18 to 90 years, and lived in fewer than 30 United States geographic areas. In the prospective study, participants were assigned to cohorts based on the clinical history participants reported in a screening survey and a study questionnaire. Recovered participants in ImmuneRACE Cohort 3 were defined as having two consecutive negative NP/OP PCR tests, clearance from a healthcare professional, or resolution of symptoms. Mobile phlebotomists in the prospective study collected whole blood, serum and a nasopharyngeal or oropharyngeal swab from every participant. Participants in the prospective study had the option to provide additional blood draws and questionnaires over an approximately 2-month period. Prospective study blood samples were shipped either frozen or at room temperature before DNA extraction.

The chain is encoded by TRBV19 joined to TRBJ1-2; the D segment could be TRBD1, given 6 matching bases. Material for sequencing was PBMCs or T cells enriched from blood (not recorded which). The TCR was taken from a man aged 50 to 60 who had recovered from COVID-19. The CDR3 reads CASSMGAGAATGYTF. In nucleotide form, the sequence is TGTGCCAGTAGTATGGGGGCCGGAGCGGCGACAGGCTACACCTTC. With the portions outside the CDR3 filled from the reference TRBV19 and TRBJ1-2 genes, the complete variable region becomes DGGITQSPKYLFRKEGQNVTLSCEQNLNHDAMYWYRQDPGQGLRLIYYSQIVNDFQKGDIAEGYSVSREKKESFPLTVTSAQKNPTAFYLCASSMGAGAATGYTFGSGTRLTVV.